This TCR beta chain was captured by sequencing in a study of blood T cell repertoires in COVID-19. On the study more broadly: The analysed material was cDNA or gDNA that came from T cells, B-cell-depleted T cells, or PBMCs.

Per the original data handling: Estimated nucleated cell counts came from reference gene primer amplification. TCRdb's table, derived via immunoSEQ multiplex PCR, lists solely in-frame clones and lacks some. Clone size and the V and J calls come from that table; the DNA yielded D and trimming. The table records about 390,000 clones, 85% to 90% of them present only once. Germline V gene data show CDR1 as SGHTA and CDR2 as FQGNSA. The CDR3 contains 16 residues. Trimming shortened V by 2 bases and J by 2 bases, and 13 bases separated the two germline ends. The study recruited people aged roughly 18 to 100 years across about 25 US areas. What the recovered Cohort 3 donors had was two negative PCRs, clearance, or symptom resolution.

The clonotype was recovered from a woman between 50 and 59 years old who had recovered from COVID-19. The rearrangement uses TRBV7-2 and TRBJ1-3; the D is unclear. The specimen sequenced was PBMCs or T cells enriched from blood (not recorded which). Here the CDR3 reads CASSLRLTTAGNTIYF. CDR3 coding DNA: TGTGCCAGCAGCTTACGTTTGACAACTGCTGGAAACACCATATATTTT.